This is a list of T cell receptor beta chains from one sample in a study of Graves' ophthalmopathy and Graves' hyperthyroidism. TCRdb re-called the multiplex PCR reads with MiXCR, one entry per CDR3 protein. The sample includes 1 million to 1.3 million distinct CDR3 sequences, less than 45% of them seen just once. The sample taken for sequencing was peripheral blood or thyroid tissue (not recorded which). The receptors here all came from an adult man with Graves' hyperthyroidism. The CDR3 runs from the conserved cysteine through the conserved F or W. Each record gives: V gene, clone size, D gene, J gene, CDR3 protein, CDR3 DNA. The D gene is left open where the match is weak. The size of a clone is reported for some rows only, either as once, few or many, or as a class for expanded clones.

>TRBV5-4|few|.|TRBJ2-5
CASSYGLGGQETQYF
TGTGCCAGCAGCTACGGACTAGGGGGACAAGAGACCCAGTACTTC
>TRBV7-2|many|.|TRBJ2-7
CASSSQGPYEQYF
TGTGCCAGCAGCTCGCAGGGCCCCTACGAGCAGTACTTC
>TRBV7-9|.|TRBD1|TRBJ2-7
CASNEGTGTYEQYF
TGTGCCAGCAATGAGGGGACAGGCACCTACGAGCAGTACTTC
>TRBV6-5|.|TRBD2|TRBJ2-7
CASKGLAADRGWEQYF
TGTGCCAGCAAAGGTCTAGCGGCTGATCGGGGGTGGGAGCAGTACTTC
>TRBV7-8|.|.|TRBJ2-7
CASSLGFSGHPSYEQYF
TGTGCCAGCAGCTTAGGGTTTAGCGGCCACCCTTCCTACGAGCAGTACTTC
>TRBV7-8|.|TRBD1|TRBJ1-1
CASSLAGPGTGGGKYGEAFF
TGTGCCAGCAGCTTAGCAGGTCCCGGGACAGGGGGCGGTAAATACGGTGAAGCTTTCTTT
>TRBV7-8|few|.|TRBJ2-2
CASSQDPQHTGELFF
TGCGCCAGCAGCCAAGATCCCCAGCACACCGGGGAGCTGTTTTTT
>TRBV19|.|TRBD1|TRBJ1-5
CASSRGQGARPSNQPQHF
TGTGCCAGTAGTAGGGGACAGGGGGCAAGGCCGAGCAATCAGCCCCAGCATTTT
>TRBV2|many|.|TRBJ1-5
CASSELGPDSNQPQHF
TGTGCCAGCAGTGAACTAGGACCAGATAGCAATCAGCCCCAGCATTTT
>TRBV30|.|TRBD1|TRBJ2-7
CAWSSGQGAREQYF
TGTGCCTGGAGTTCGGGACAGGGGGCGCGTGAGCAGTACTTC
>TRBV7-2|.|.|TRBJ1-5
CASSLGLRGRAETQHF
TGTGCCAGCAGCTTAGGACTCAGGGGTAGGGCAGAGACCCAGCATTTT
>TRBV11-2|many|.|TRBJ2-5
CASSFVTYQETQYF
TGTGCCAGCAGTTTTGTCACCTACCAAGAGACCCAGTACTTC
>TRBV2|.|TRBD1|TRBJ1-1
CASSTGGRYTEAFF
TGTGCCAGCAGTACAGGGGGCAGGTACACTGAAGCTTTCTTT
>TRBV7-9|.|.|TRBJ2-7
CASSPHLSYEQYF
TGTGCCAGCAGCCCACACCTCTCCTACGAGCAGTACTTC